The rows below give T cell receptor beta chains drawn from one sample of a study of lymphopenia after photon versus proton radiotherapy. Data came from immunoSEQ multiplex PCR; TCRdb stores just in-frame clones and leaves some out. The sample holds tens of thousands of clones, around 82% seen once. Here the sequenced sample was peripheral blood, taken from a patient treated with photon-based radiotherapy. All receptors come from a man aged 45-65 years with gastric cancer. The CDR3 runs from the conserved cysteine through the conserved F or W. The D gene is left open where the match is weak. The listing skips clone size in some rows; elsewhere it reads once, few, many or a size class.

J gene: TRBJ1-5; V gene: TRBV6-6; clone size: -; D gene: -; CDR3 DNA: TGTGCCAGCAGTTACTCCGGGCAGACTCAGCCCCAGCATTTT; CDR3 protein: CASSYSGQTQPQHF
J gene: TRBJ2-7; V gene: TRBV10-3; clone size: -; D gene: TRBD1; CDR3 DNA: TGTGCCATCAGCAAGACAGGGGCCGAGCAGTACTTC; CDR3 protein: CAISKTGAEQYF
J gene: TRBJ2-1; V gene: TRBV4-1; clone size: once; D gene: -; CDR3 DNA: TGCGCCAGCAGCGAACCCTCTTCCTCGTACAATGAGCAGTTCTTC; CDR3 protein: CASSEPSSSYNEQFF
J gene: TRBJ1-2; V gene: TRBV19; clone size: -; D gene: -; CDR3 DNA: TGTGCCAGTAGTAAGGAAGAGGCAGTGAACTATGGCTACACCTTC; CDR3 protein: CASSKEEAVNYGYTF
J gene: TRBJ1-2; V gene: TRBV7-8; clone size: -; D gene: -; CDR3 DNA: TGTGCCAGCAGCTTAGGGACAGAGTATGGCTACACCTTC; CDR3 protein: CASSLGTEYGYTF
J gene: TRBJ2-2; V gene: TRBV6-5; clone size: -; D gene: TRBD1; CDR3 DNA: TGTGCCAGCAGCCGGACAGGGGATAGTGCCGGGGAGCTGTTTTTT; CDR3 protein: CASSRTGDSAGELFF
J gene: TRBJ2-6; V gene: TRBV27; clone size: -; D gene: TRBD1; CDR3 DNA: TGTGCCAGCAGTTTCTATATCTCCTCAGGGGGCTCTGGGGCCAACGTCCTGACTTTC; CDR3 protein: CASSFYISSGGSGANVLTF
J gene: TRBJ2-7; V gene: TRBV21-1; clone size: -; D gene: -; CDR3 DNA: TGTGCCAGCAGCAAAGACCTCGGACAGGGTCATGGGGGTACCTACGAGCAGTACTTC; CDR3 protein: CASSKDLGQGHGGTYEQYF
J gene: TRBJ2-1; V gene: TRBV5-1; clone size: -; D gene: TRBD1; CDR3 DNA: TGCGCCAGCGCATTCCGACAGGGTACCAATGAGCAGTTCTTC; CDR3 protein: CASAFRQGTNEQFF
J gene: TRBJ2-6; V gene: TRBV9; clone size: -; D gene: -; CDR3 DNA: TGTGCCAGCAGCGTAAGGGGGGACTCTGGGGCCAACGTCCTGACTTTC; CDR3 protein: CASSVRGDSGANVLTF
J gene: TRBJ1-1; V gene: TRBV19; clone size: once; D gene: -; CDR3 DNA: TGTGCCAGGACAGGAAACACTGAAGCTTTCTTT; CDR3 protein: CARTGNTEAFF
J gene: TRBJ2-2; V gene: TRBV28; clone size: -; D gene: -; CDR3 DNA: TGTGCCAGCAGTCCTTCTGCGAAGCCGAACACCGGGGAGCTGTTTTTT; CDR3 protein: CASSPSAKPNTGELFF
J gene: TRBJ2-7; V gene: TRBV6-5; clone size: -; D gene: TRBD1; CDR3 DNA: TGTGCCAGCAGTCCCCGGGACAGGGTCGCCGAGCAGTACTTC; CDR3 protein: CASSPRDRVAEQYF
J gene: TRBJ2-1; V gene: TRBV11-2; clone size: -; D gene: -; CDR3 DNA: TGTGCCAGCAGCTATGGGAGCTCCTACAATGAGCAGTTCTTC; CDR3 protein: CASSYGSSYNEQFF
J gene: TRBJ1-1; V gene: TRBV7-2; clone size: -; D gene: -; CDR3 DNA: TGTGCCAGCAGCTCATTCAACACTGAAGCTTTCTTT; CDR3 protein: CASSSFNTEAFF
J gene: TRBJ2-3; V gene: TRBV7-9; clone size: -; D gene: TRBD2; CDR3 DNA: TGTGCCAGCAGCCTCCAGGACAGACTAGCGAGGAAGACCGATACGCAGTATTTT; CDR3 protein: CASSLQDRLARKTDTQYF
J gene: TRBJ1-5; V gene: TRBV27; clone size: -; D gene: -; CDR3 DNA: TGTGCCAGCAGTTTAACAGTTAGCAATCAGCCCCAGCATTTT; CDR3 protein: CASSLTVSNQPQHF
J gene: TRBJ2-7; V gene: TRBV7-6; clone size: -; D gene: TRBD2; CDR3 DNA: TGTGCCAGCAGCTTCGCCGGGACTAGCGGCTCCTACGAGCAGTACTTC; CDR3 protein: CASSFAGTSGSYEQYF
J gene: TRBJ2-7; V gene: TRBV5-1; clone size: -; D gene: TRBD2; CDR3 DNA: TGCGCCAGCGGACAAGGCGGACTAGCTTCCTACGAGCAGTACTTC; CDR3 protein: CASGQGGLASYEQYF
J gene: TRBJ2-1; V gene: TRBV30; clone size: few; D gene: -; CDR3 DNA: TGTGCCTCCGACCAGTACAATGAGCAGTTCTTC; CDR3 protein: CASDQYNEQFF
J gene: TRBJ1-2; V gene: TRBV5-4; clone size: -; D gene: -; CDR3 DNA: TGTGCCAGCAGCTTCAGTCTGGCCCAACGGGACTATGGCTACACCTTC; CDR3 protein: CASSFSLAQRDYGYTF
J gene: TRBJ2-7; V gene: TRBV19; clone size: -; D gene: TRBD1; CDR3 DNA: TGTGCCAGTAGTCCCGGGACAGGGCCCGAGCAGTACTTC; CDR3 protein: CASSPGTGPEQYF
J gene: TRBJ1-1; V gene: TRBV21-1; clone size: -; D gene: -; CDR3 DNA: TGTGCCAGCAGCAGAATGGGGAACACTGAAGCTTTCTTT; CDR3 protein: CASSRMGNTEAFF
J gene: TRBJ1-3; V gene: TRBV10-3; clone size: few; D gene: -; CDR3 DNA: TGTGCCATCGGGGGAAACACCATATATTTT; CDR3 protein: CAIGGNTIYF
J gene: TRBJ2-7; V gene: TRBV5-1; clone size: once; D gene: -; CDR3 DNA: TGCGCCAGCAGCTTGGCCTTTGCCGAACCTCCGTACGAGCAGTACTTC; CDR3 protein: CASSLAFAEPPYEQYF
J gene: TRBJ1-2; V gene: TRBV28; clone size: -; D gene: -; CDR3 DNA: TGTGCCAGCAGTTTATTAGGGCTCGGACAGCGAATTTATGGCTACACCTTC; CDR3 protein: CASSLLGLGQRIYGYTF
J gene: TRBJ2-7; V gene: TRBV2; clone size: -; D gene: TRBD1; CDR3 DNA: TGTGCCAGCAGGCGCGGGGACAGGGCCTACGAGCAGTACTTC; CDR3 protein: CASRRGDRAYEQYF